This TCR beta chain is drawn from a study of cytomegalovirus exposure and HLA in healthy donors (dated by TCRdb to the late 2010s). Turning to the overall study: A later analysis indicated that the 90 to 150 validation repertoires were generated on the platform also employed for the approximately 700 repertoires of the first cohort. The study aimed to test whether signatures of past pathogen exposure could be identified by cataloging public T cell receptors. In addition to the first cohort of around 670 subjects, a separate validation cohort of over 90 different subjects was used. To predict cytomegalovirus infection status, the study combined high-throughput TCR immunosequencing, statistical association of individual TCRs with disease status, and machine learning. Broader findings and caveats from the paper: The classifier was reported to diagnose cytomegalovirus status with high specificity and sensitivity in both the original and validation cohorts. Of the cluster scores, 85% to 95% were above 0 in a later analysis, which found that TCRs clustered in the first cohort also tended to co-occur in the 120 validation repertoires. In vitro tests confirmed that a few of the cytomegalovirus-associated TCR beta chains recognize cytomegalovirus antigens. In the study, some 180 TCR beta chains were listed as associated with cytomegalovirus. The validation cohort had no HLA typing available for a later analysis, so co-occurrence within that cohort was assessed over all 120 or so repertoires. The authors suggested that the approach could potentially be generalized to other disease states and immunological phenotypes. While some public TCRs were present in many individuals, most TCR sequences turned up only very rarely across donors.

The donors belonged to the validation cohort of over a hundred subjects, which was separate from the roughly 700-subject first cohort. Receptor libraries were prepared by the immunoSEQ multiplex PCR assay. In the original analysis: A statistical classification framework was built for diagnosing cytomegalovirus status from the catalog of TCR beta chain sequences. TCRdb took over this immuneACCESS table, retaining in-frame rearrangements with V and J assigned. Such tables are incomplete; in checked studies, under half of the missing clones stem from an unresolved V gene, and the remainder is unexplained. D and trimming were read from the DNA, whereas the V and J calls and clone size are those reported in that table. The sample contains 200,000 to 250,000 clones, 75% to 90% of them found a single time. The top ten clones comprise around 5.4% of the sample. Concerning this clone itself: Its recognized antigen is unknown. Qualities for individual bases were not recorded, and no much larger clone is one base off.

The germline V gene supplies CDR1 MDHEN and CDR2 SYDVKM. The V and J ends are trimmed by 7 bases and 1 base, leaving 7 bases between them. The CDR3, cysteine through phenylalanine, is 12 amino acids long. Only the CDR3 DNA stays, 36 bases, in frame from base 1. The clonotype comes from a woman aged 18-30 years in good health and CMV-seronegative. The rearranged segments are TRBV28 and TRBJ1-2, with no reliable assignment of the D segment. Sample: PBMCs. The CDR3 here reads CASTRINYGYTF. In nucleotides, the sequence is TGTGCCAGCACTCGTATTAACTATGGCTACACCTTC.